The 17 T cell receptor beta chains below were found in one sample sequenced in a study of graft-versus-host responses after intestinal transplantation. Method: immunoSEQ multiplex PCR; TCRdb's copy keeps in-frame clones and lacks some. The sample consists of tens of thousands of clones, about 89% of them appearing once. This material consisted of PBMCs, taken around 320 days after intestinal transplant. These TCRs come from a human patient who received an intestinal transplant, so some T cells may come from the graft donor.

The CDR3 DNA follows: TGTGCCAGCACCACTAGGGGGGGGCAGATGAACACTGAAGCTTTCTTT. As protein: CASTTRGGQMNTEAFF. V gene TRBV7-2 combines with J gene TRBJ1-1; D possibly corresponds to TRBD1 (6 bases). The germline gives CDR1 SGHTA, CDR2 FQGNSA. The CDR3 runs to 16 residues. The V end was cut by 7 bases, the J end by 0 bases, with 18 bases between.

About this clone itself: The sample contains more than one DNA sequence encoding this CDR3. V usage is TRBV9 and J usage is TRBJ2-2, with D unresolved. The V end lost 2 bases, the J end lost 2 bases, and 4 bases lay between the germline ends. The CDR3 sequence is 13 residues long. The germline V gene has CDR1 SGDLS and CDR2 YYNGEE. The CDR3 reads CASSVGNTGELFF. The CDR3 region has the DNA TGTGCCAGCAGCGTGGGAAACACCGGGGAGCTGTTTTTT.

The J gene is TRBJ2-1, the V gene TRBV5-1; D is undetermined. This CDR3 contains 15 residues. The ends were cut back, 3 bases at V and 5 bases at J, with 15 bases in the middle. The V gene's germline CDR1 is SGHRS and CDR2 YFSETQ. The CDR3 nucleotides are TGCGCCAGCAGCTCCCCCGGTTCCGTTCACAATGAGCAGTTCTTC. Protein sequence: CASSSPGSVHNEQFF.

This chain links TRBV7-3 with TRBJ2-5; 7 bases align to TRBD1. With 3 bases clipped from V and 0 bases from J, the junction kept 1 base outside the gene matches. Germline CDR1 SGHTA, CDR2 FQGTGA. The CDR3 totals 14 residues. CDR3 sequence: CASSLTGYQETQYF. The CDR3 DNA reads as TGTGCCAGCAGCTTGACAGGGTACCAAGAGACCCAGTACTTC.

The chain couples TRBV6-1 to TRBJ1-2; D may be TRBD1 (5 bases). The CDR3 spans 12 residues. V was trimmed by 6 bases and J by 0 bases, leaving 5 bases between them. CDR1 and CDR2 (germline): MNHNS, SASEGT. The CDR3 coding sequence is TGTGCCAGCAGGGACACTAACTATGGCTACACCTTC. Encoded protein: CASRDTNYGYTF.

The chain is built from TRBV28 and TRBJ2-3, with 13 bases aligning to TRBD2. CDR3 size: 18 residues. Trimming cost V 4 bases and J 3 bases; bases outside gene matches: 10. Per the germline V gene, CDR1 is MDHEN and CDR2 is SYDVKM. The CDR3 region is CASSSFSGLAGATDTQYF. CDR3 sequence (DNA): TGTGCCAGCAGTTCCTTCTCCGGACTAGCGGGAGCGACAGATACGCAGTATTTT.

The V gene is TRBV4-2, the J gene TRBJ1-2; D unclear. CDR1 is LGHNA and CDR2 is YNFKEQ in the germline V gene. CDR3 length: 14 amino acids. Trimming took 1 base from V and 8 from J, leaving 14 bases between them. The CDR3 DNA follows: TGTGCCAGCAGCCAAGGGAGCCGGAGGGAGGGCTACACCTTC. Translated, it gives CASSQGSRREGYTF.

The chain combines TRBV6-5 with TRBJ1-6; a possible D gene is TRBD1 (6 bases). The CDR3 is 15 amino acids. Trimming stripped 2 bases from V and 8 bases from J, with 13 bases between. Per the germline V gene, CDR1 is MNHEY and CDR2 is SVGAGI. The CDR3 is CASSYDGQRHSPLHF. CDR3 nucleotides: TGTGCCAGCAGTTACGACGGACAGCGTCATTCACCCCTCCACTTT.

The chain joins TRBV19 to TRBJ1-3; D is unresolved. Trimming cost V 5 bases and J 4 bases, with 15 bases left between them. This CDR3 contains 15 residues. Germline assignment: CDR1 LNHDA and CDR2 SQIVND (reference sequence). CDR3 nucleotides: TGTGCCAGTAGTGCCCACGGGTTGAGAGGAAACACCATATATTTT. Translated, it gives CASSAHGLRGNTIYF. Using reference TRBV19 and TRBJ1-3 for the parts outside the CDR3, the full variable domain is DGGITQSPKYLFRKEGQNVTLSCEQNLNHDAMYWYRQDPGQGLRLIYYSQIVNDFQKGDIAEGYSVSREKKESFPLTVTSAQKNPTAFYLCASSAHGLRGNTIYFGEGSWLTVV.

This rearrangement joins TRBV7-5 to TRBJ1-2; the table names TRBD1, a call not compared with the DNA. TRBV7-5 is a listed pseudogene. The CDR3 runs to 14 residues. The DNA of the CDR3 is TGTGTCAGAAGCTCCCCGGGACAGGACTATGGCTACACCTTC. As protein: CVRSSPGQDYGYTF.

The gene calls are TRBV5-4 and TRBJ2-3; a possible D gene is TRBD2 (6 bases). Germline loops: CDR1 SGHNT, CDR2 YYREEE (reference sequence). This CDR3 has 16 residues. Trimming took off 0 bases at V and 3 bases at J, with 14 bases between the two ends. This CDR3 reads CASSLEVTSRTDTQYF. CDR3 nucleotides: TGTGCCAGCAGCTTGGAAGTGACTAGTCGAACAGATACGCAGTATTTT. Based on the CDR3 plus reference TRBV5-4 and TRBJ2-3, the full variable domain is ETGVTQSPTHLIKTRGQQVTLRCSSQSGHNTVSWYQQALGQGPQFIFQYYREEENGRGNFPPRFSGLQFPNYSSELNVNALELDDSALYLCASSLEVTSRTDTQYFGPGTRLTVL.

The chain joins TRBV2 to TRBJ1-2; D might be TRBD1 (6 bases). Germline-derived CDR1 and CDR2 are SNHLY and FYNNEI. V lost 7 bases, J lost 2 bases, and 11 bases lay in between. This CDR3 contains 13 residues. CDR3 coding DNA: TGTGCCAGCATTTCAGACAGGAACTATGGCTACACCTTC. Protein product: CASISDRNYGYTF.

This clone was detected once. V gene TRBV6-9 combines with J gene TRBJ2-5; D is uncertain. The germline gives CDR1 MNHGY, CDR2 SVAAGI. V dropped 3 bases and J dropped 5 bases, with 7 bases sitting between them. The CDR3 totals 12 residues. The CDR3 DNA follows: TGTGCCAGCAGTTACTCTGGGGAGACCCAGTACTTC. This translates into CASSYSGETQYF.

The chain has TRBV9 and TRBJ1-1, with TRBD1 as a possible D gene (6 bases). Germline assignment: CDR1 SGDLS and CDR2 YYNGEE. The CDR3 is 14 amino acids. The V end was cut by 3 bases, the J end by 6 bases, with 15 bases between. The CDR3 here is CASSAQGSIAEAFF. CDR3 bases: TGTGCCAGCAGCGCGCAGGGGTCAATCGCTGAAGCTTTCTTT.

The chain uses TRBV2 and TRBJ1-6; D is ambiguous. Trimming took off 6 bases at V and 9 bases at J, with 12 bases between the two ends. The CDR3 has 13 amino acids. From germline, CDR1 is SNHLY and CDR2 FYNNEI. The CDR3 spells CASSGRGSSPLHF. CDR3 DNA sequence: TGTGCCAGCAGCGGCCGGGGAAGTTCACCCCTCCACTTT.

This chain joins TRBV27 and TRBJ2-7, with D perhaps assigned TRBD1 or TRBD2 (5 bases each). Trimming removed 5 bases at V and 3 bases at J, with 29 bases between. Germline V gene data show CDR1 as MNHEY and CDR2 as SMNVEV (reference sequence). CDR3 length equals 19 residues. The CDR3 protein is CASSPQWPGATLRGYEQYF. CDR3 coding DNA: TGTGCCAGCAGTCCTCAGTGGCCTGGTGCCACTTTGAGGGGCTACGAGCAGTACTTC.

The chain has TRBV18 and TRBJ2-3; 11 nucleotides line up with TRBD2. Germline values: CDR1 KGHSH, CDR2 LQKENI. Trimming cost V 2 bases and J 5 bases; bases outside gene matches: 12. The CDR3 is 18 residues long. Written as DNA, the CDR3 is TGTGCCAGCTCACCAATCTGGACTAGCGGGTCAGTGGAAGATACGCAGTATTTT. It translates to CASSPIWTSGSVEDTQYF.